The TCR beta chain described here comes from a study of T cell responses to AZD1222 COVID-19 vaccine. Findings and caveats of the study: Among the donors, most were white British and more were female, and clonal diversity was possibly underestimated. The CD4 TCRs associated with vaccination extended across spike and predominated at 160-218 and 743-854.

TCRdb's copy holds only in-frame clones and misses some; the assay was immunoSEQ multiplex PCR. Found here are 250,000 to 300,000 clones, around 92% of them singletons; the top ten hold around 0.58%. Germline-derived CDR1 and CDR2 are MNHNY and SVGAGI (reference sequence). Deletions cut 6 bases from V and 10 bases from J, with 6 bases between. This CDR3 has 10 residues. This clone came up a few times. Its antigen is as yet unknown. Some second doses came at about 4 weeks and others at about 12 weeks; these were pooled. Here the sequenced sample was peripheral blood, taken 28 days after the second AZD1222 dose. This TCR was sampled from an adult who received the AZD1222 COVID-19 vaccine. This sequence joins TRBV6-6 and TRBJ1-4; D is uncertain. For the CDR3, the DNA is TGTGCCAGCAGGGAGGGAAAACTGTTTTTT. The encoded protein is CASREGKLFF.